These T cell receptor beta chains were read from a single sample in a study of identical twins. TCRdb re-called the 5' RACE reads through MiXCR, storing one row per CDR3 protein. The data show 250,000 to 350,000 distinct CDR3 sequences, about 8.1% seen once. These data were also reused for a study on yellow fever vaccine responses in identical twins.

The sequenced sample consisted of memory (CD45RO+) T cells sorted from blood. The receptors derive from a woman aged 18-29 years in good health. CDR3s include the opening cysteine and the closing phenylalanine or tryptophan. The order of the fields is J gene, V gene, D gene, CDR3 protein. D genes are given only for firm matches.

J: TRBJ1-6
V: TRBV12-3/TRBV12-4
D: .
CDR3: CASSANSIDNSPLHF

J: TRBJ1-5
V: TRBV28
D: TRBD1
CDR3: CASGTGGNNQPQHF

J: TRBJ2-1
V: TRBV7-3
D: .
CDR3: CASSVGWANNEQFF

J: TRBJ2-1
V: TRBV20-1
D: .
CDR3: CSAFGRGNEQFF

J: TRBJ2-7
V: TRBV9
D: .
CDR3: CASSVEGLGEQYF

J: TRBJ2-2
V: TRBV7-3
D: .
CDR3: CASRKGVTGELFF

J: TRBJ2-2
V: TRBV7-2
D: .
CDR3: CASSFPGAPPTGELFF

J: TRBJ2-1
V: TRBV2
D: TRBD1
CDR3: CASSVDRGWEQFF

J: TRBJ2-6
V: TRBV5-1
D: .
CDR3: CASSPGGGSNVLTF

J: TRBJ2-6
V: TRBV20-1
D: .
CDR3: CSAKTQSSGANVLTF

J: TRBJ2-2
V: TRBV6-4
D: .
CDR3: CASSDREGGELFF

J: TRBJ2-5
V: TRBV6-1
D: TRBD2
CDR3: CAISKPSLAGAPETQYF

J: TRBJ2-1
V: TRBV5-1
D: TRBD1
CDR3: CASSLEDRNEQFF

J: TRBJ1-6
V: TRBV12-3/TRBV12-4
D: .
CDR3: CASSFGSHRNSPLHF

J: TRBJ2-3
V: TRBV28
D: TRBD2
CDR3: CASSRRGGVTDTDTQYF

J: TRBJ1-2
V: TRBV20-1
D: TRBD1
CDR3: CSARDRGTDYGYTF

J: TRBJ1-2
V: TRBV18
D: .
CDR3: CASSPRQEDGYTF

J: TRBJ2-5
V: TRBV10-3
D: TRBD1
CDR3: CAISDPGTGGVETQYF

J: TRBJ2-2
V: TRBV10-1
D: .
CDR3: CASSEVFGTANTGELFF

J: TRBJ1-1
V: TRBV12-3/TRBV12-4
D: TRBD1
CDR3: CASSLGGTGKAFF

J: TRBJ2-5
V: TRBV20-1
D: TRBD2
CDR3: CSATRTSGGETQYF

J: TRBJ2-3
V: TRBV5-1
D: .
CDR3: CASSLSSESTDTQYF

J: TRBJ2-1
V: TRBV29-1
D: TRBD1
CDR3: CSVGGQGYNEQFF

J: TRBJ2-3
V: TRBV3-1
D: TRBD2
CDR3: CASSQNSGRADTQYF

J: TRBJ1-3
V: TRBV15
D: .
CDR3: CATSREGVGGNTIYF

J: TRBJ2-7
V: TRBV19
D: .
CDR3: CATKPAHYTYEQYF

J: TRBJ1-2
V: TRBV20-1
D: .
CDR3: CSARDPQGIGYTF

J: TRBJ1-1
V: TRBV5-1
D: .
CDR3: CASSLEAGRDTEAFF

J: TRBJ1-1
V: TRBV18
D: .
CDR3: CASSGASNLPAFF

J: TRBJ1-5
V: TRBV28
D: TRBD1
CDR3: CASRTLRGLHQPQHF

J: TRBJ2-5
V: TRBV11-2
D: TRBD1
CDR3: CASIARTGGGETQYF

J: TRBJ2-1
V: TRBV27
D: .
CDR3: CASSFISPLRSQFF

J: TRBJ2-3
V: TRBV29-1
D: TRBD2
CDR3: CSVGLAGTDTQYF

J: TRBJ2-1
V: TRBV7-9
D: TRBD2
CDR3: CASSLAGVLNEQFF

J: TRBJ1-1
V: TRBV7-3
D: .
CDR3: CASSQSGLNTEAFF

J: TRBJ1-6
V: TRBV6-1
D: .
CDR3: CASSEQGLNSPLHF

J: TRBJ2-5
V: TRBV5-1
D: .
CDR3: CASSGTTREETQYF

J: TRBJ2-3
V: TRBV3-1
D: .
CDR3: CASSHFWGGDTQYF

J: TRBJ2-1
V: TRBV29-1
D: .
CDR3: CSVGKGVSYNEQFF

J: TRBJ2-3
V: TRBV28
D: .
CDR3: CASSGSGLTQYF

J: TRBJ2-4
V: TRBV10-3
D: .
CDR3: CAISETQGNIQYF

J: TRBJ2-7
V: TRBV24-1
D: .
CDR3: CATSDFSGDEQYF

J: TRBJ1-4
V: TRBV5-1
D: .
CDR3: CASRQGEGEKLFF

J: TRBJ1-2
V: TRBV25-1
D: .
CDR3: CASSEPWQGRGYTF

J: TRBJ2-3
V: TRBV3-1
D: .
CDR3: CASSQGLGGSTDTQYF

J: TRBJ2-5
V: TRBV6-5
D: TRBD2
CDR3: CASSYSSLAGGETQYF

J: TRBJ2-7
V: TRBV27
D: TRBD2
CDR3: CASSLTPGLAYEQYF